This TCR beta chain was identified in a study of identical twins. Donors were all healthy Caucasians. Germline assignment: CDR1 MNHEY and CDR2 SMNVEV (reference sequence). V lost 0 bases, J lost 9 bases, and 9 bases lay in between. The CDR3 covers 13 residues. Study findings and constraints: These conclusions were based on statistical analysis (cross-sectional, not following the same donors).

TCRdb reanalysed the 5' RACE reads using MiXCR and keeps one entry per CDR3 protein. The sample has about 700,000 distinct CDR3 sequences; 8.5% to 9% are singletons. This clonotype was picked up a small number of times. Antigen specificity is unknown. A further study also used this sample, focusing on yellow fever vaccine responses in identical twins.

The sample was PBMCs. The sequence came from a woman younger than 30 in good health. The chain recombines TRBV27 with TRBJ2-1; D is unresolved. CDR3 nucleotides: TGTGCCAGCAGTTTATCACGGGTAGGTGAGCAGTTCTTC. Protein: CASSLSRVGEQFF.